This TCR beta chain originates from a study of cytomegalovirus exposure and HLA in healthy donors. Study-level points and caveats: Reportedly, diagnosis of cytomegalovirus status by the classifier showed high specificity and sensitivity.

The CDR3 runs 13 residues. Germline V gives CDR1 PRHDT, CDR2 FYEKMQ (reference sequence). V gave up 0 bases and J gave up 6 bases, with 6 bases separating them. Primers for the PCR totalled 60 Vbeta and 13 Jbeta. Using immunoSEQ multiplex PCR, the repertoire was profiled, and TCRdb retains in-frame clones only, with some absent. The repertoire has around 170,000 clones, 60% to 80% of them found once; the top ten carry 2% to 2.5%. Comments on this clone: Its antigen remains unknown.

This receptor was identified in a man aged 55 to 69 in good health and CMV-seronegative. Sample: PBMCs. V gene TRBV13 combines with J gene TRBJ1-5, with D unresolved. The CDR3, as DNA: TGTGCCAGCAGCTTAGGGGGCCGTCAGCCCCAGCATTTT. Translated, it gives CASSLGGRQPQHF.